The 21 T cell receptor beta chains in this list originate from one sample, sequenced in a study of blood T cell repertoires in COVID-19. Assay: immunoSEQ multiplex PCR; the TCRdb copy retains only in-frame clones and omits some. In the table there are about 190,000 clones, over 75% of which are singletons. Sequenced input: peripheral blood. The receptors shown here come from a woman aged 40 to 50 who had recovered from COVID-19.

The CDR3, as DNA: TGTGCCAGCAGCGCCTCGGGGGGGAGGATGGATGAGCAGTTCTTC. Protein product: CASSASGGRMDEQFF. The chain joins TRBV11-3 to TRBJ2-1; TRBD2 matches 8 bases. The length of the CDR3 is 15 residues. J lost 8 bases, V lost 5 bases, and 11 bases had no gene match. Germline V gives CDR1 SGHNT, CDR2 YENEEA.

This sequence joins TRBV4-1 and TRBJ2-5; the match to TRBD1 covers 7 bases. V lost 0 bases and J lost 0; bases outside the gene matches: 16. CDR1 and CDR2 (germline): MGHRA, YSYEKL. The CDR3 runs to 20 residues. The CDR3 is CASSQDWIKQGSLYQETQYF. The CDR3, as DNA: TGCGCCAGCAGCCAAGATTGGATTAAACAGGGGAGTCTTTACCAAGAGACCCAGTACTTC.

The rearrangement uses TRBV29-1 and TRBJ1-2, with 11 bases lining up with TRBD1. In germline, CDR1 is SQVTM, CDR2 ANQGSEA. The CDR3 has 16 residues. The ends lost 6 bases at V and 0 bases at J; junction bases unmatched: 9. Here the CDR3 DNA reads TGCAGCGTCTCCTTAGGACAGGGGGCTGCTAACTATGGCTACACCTTC. It codes for CSVSLGQGAANYGYTF.

The rearrangement joins TRBV7-8 to TRBJ2-7; TRBD2 might be the D (5 bases). CDR1 is SGHVS, CDR2 FQNEAQ, per germline. The germline V and J ends were trimmed by 2 bases and 0 bases, with 11 bases remaining between them. CDR3 size: 15 residues. In DNA form, the CDR3 reads TGTGCCAGCAGCTTATTGGTCGGGAACTCCTACGAGCAGTACTTC. This gives the protein CASSLLVGNSYEQYF.

CDR3 region: CASRKDRGEEKLFF. CDR3 DNA sequence: TGTGCCAGCAGAAAGGACAGGGGGGAGGAAAAACTGTTTTTT. The chain recombines TRBV2 with TRBJ1-4; TRBD1 aligns across 10 bases. The CDR3 length is 14 residues. The V and J ends lost 6 bases and 8 bases, in that order; junction bases with no gene match: 6. CDR1 and CDR2 from the germline V gene are SNHLY and FYNNEI.

This chain joins TRBV28 and TRBJ1-5; TRBD1 agrees at 9 bases. V shed 6 bases, J shed 5 bases, and the junction held 8 bases outside the gene matches. This CDR3 is built from 15 residues. In germline, CDR1 is MDHEN, CDR2 SYDVKM. The CDR3 sequence is CASRQGQGGDQPQHF. CDR3 nucleotide sequence: TGTGCCAGCAGACAGGGACAGGGAGGTGATCAGCCCCAGCATTTT.

The rearrangement links TRBV18 to TRBJ2-7, with D perhaps matching TRBD2 (6 bases). V lost 2 bases, J lost 3 bases, and 17 bases lay in between. CDR1 is KGHSH, CDR2 LQKENI, per germline. There are 16 residues in the CDR3. The CDR3 DNA follows: TGTGCCAGCTCACCATCCAATCCCGGGGGAATCTACGAGCAGTACTTC. Translation gives CASSPSNPGGIYEQYF.

The V call is TRBV19, the J call TRBJ1-5; weak D call: TRBD1 (6 bases). Trimming stripped 3 bases from V and 6 bases from J, with 18 bases between. Germline V gene lookup returns CDR1 LNHDA and CDR2 SQIVND (reference sequence). This CDR3 contains 16 residues. CDR3 sequence: CASSIFAGGRGQPQHF. The CDR3 region has the DNA TGTGCCAGTAGTATTTTCGCGGGGGGCCGAGGTCAGCCCCAGCATTTT.

The rearrangement links TRBV24-1 to TRBJ2-2; weak D call: TRBD1 (6 bases). Germline lookup yields CDR1 KGHDR and CDR2 SFDVKD. The CDR3 extends over 14 amino acids. V was clipped by 2 bases and J by 6 bases, with 9 bases between them. The CDR3 nucleotides are TGTGCCACCAGTGATTCCTCAGGGGCCGGGGAGCTGTTTTTT. This translates into CATSDSSGAGELFF.

V gene TRBV5-1 combines with J gene TRBJ1-2; 10 bases are shared with TRBD1. The V segment lost 1 base and the J segment 6 bases; nucleotides outside the gene matches: 9. This CDR3 contains 16 residues. Germline lookup yields CDR1 SGHRS and CDR2 YFSETQ. The CDR3 loop reads CASSLSQPGQGNGYTF. The CDR3, as DNA: TGCGCCAGCAGCTTGTCTCAACCGGGACAGGGGAATGGCTACACCTTC.

In this sample, this clone turned up once. V and J are TRBV18 and TRBJ2-7, with D perhaps TRBD2 (5 bases). The CDR3 has 12 amino acids. The V gene lost 0 bases and the J gene lost 9 bases, with 9 bases spanning the gap. The germline CDR1 and CDR2 sequences are KGHSH and LQKENI. The CDR3 coding sequence is TGTGCCAGCTCACCACCGATGCGGGCGCAGTACTTC. Its translation is CASSPPMRAQYF. Looking up the rest from reference TRBV18 and TRBJ2-7 gives the full variable domain: NAGVMQNPRHLVRRRGQEARLRCSPMKGHSHVYWYRQLPEEGLKFMVYLQKENIIDESGMPKERFSAEFPKEGPSILRIQQVVRGDSAAYFCASSPPMRAQYFGPGTRLTVT.

J is TRBJ2-1 and V is TRBV18; D possibly corresponds to TRBD1 (6 bases). The CDR3 totals 17 residues. Germline V gene sequence: CDR1 KGHSH, CDR2 LQKENI. V lost 1 base and J lost 4, with 17 bases in between. CDR3 sequence (DNA): TGTGCCAGCTCACCACAGTTCAATCAGGGGATATACAATGAGCAGTTCTTC. Encoded protein: CASSPQFNQGIYNEQFF.

The CDR3 loop reads CASSYSNRNKETQYF. CDR3 DNA sequence: TGTGCCAGCAGTTACTCGAACAGAAATAAAGAGACCCAGTACTTC. The chain joins TRBV6-6 to TRBJ2-5, with D unclear. Trimming took 0 bases from V and 3 from J, leaving 11 bases between them. The length of the CDR3 is 15 residues. Germline V gene sequence: CDR1 MNHNY, CDR2 SVGAGI (reference sequence).

CDR3 sequence reads: CASSIDSNTEAFF. The CDR3 DNA is TGTGCCAGCAGCATTGACAGCAACACTGAAGCTTTCTTT. J is TRBJ1-1 and V is TRBV9, with D possibly TRBD1 on 5 matching bases. Germline CDR1 and CDR2: SGDLS and YYNGEE. Trimming removed 4 bases from V and 2 bases from J, with 9 bases in between. This CDR3 region has 13 residues.

V and J are TRBV3-1 (or the pseudogene TRBV3-2) and TRBJ1-4; TRBD1 matches at 7 bases. CDR1 is LGHDT and CDR2 is YNNKEL in the germline V gene (reference sequence). This CDR3 has 14 residues. J was trimmed by 8 bases and V by 4 bases; bases with no gene match: 7. The CDR3 here is CASSPTGRREKLFF. CDR3 bases: TGTGCCAGCAGCCCGACAGGGCGTAGGGAAAAACTGTTTTTT.

The rearrangement joins TRBV18 to TRBJ2-5, with TRBD1 identical over 8 bases. The length of the CDR3 is 16 residues. With 3 bases clipped from V and 5 bases from J, the junction kept 11 bases outside the gene matches. The V gene's germline CDR1 is KGHSH and CDR2 LQKENI. The CDR3 nucleotides are TGTGCCAGCTCACCTCCGACTCAGGGGGCAGGGGAGACCCAGTACTTC. It encodes CASSPPTQGAGETQYF.

This chain links TRBV5-5 with TRBJ2-1; D is perhaps TRBD1 (5 bases). Germline lookup yields CDR1 SGHKS and CDR2 YYEKEE (reference sequence). This CDR3 spans 14 amino acids. The V gene lost 0 bases and the J gene lost 5 bases, with 9 bases spanning the gap. This chain's CDR3 is CASSLVPGNNEQFF. The CDR3 DNA reads TGTGCCAGCAGCTTGGTTCCAGGGAACAATGAGCAGTTCTTC.

The CDR3 nucleotides are TGTGCCAGCAGCTCCTACAATGGGCGGGATGGGGTAACAGATACGCAGTATTTT. Amino acids: CASSSYNGRDGVTDTQYF. The rearrangement joins TRBV7-6 to TRBJ2-3; D may be TRBD2 (6 bases). There are 18 residues in the CDR3. The V gene lost 4 bases and the J gene lost 3 bases, with 23 bases spanning the gap. Germline-derived CDR1 and CDR2 are SGHVS and FNYEAQ.

V and J are TRBV3-1 (or the pseudogene TRBV3-2) and TRBJ1-4; 8 bases are shared with TRBD1. The germline gives CDR1 LGHDT, CDR2 YNNKEL (reference sequence). V was clipped by 3 bases and J by 8 bases; unmatched bases: 8. The CDR3 is 15 amino acids. The CDR3 DNA is TGTGCCAGCAGCCATAGGACAGGGCAGGGCGAAAAACTGTTTTTT. This encodes CASSHRTGQGEKLFF.

This chain joins TRBV27 and TRBJ2-1; TRBD1 is a possible D gene (6 bases). V was trimmed by 3 bases and J by 9 bases, leaving 12 bases between them. Germline CDR1 is MNHEY and CDR2 is SMNVEV (reference sequence). The CDR3 is made up of 13 amino acids. In DNA form, the CDR3 reads TGTGCCAGCAGTTTCCTCAGGGGCAGTGAGCAGTTCTTC. Protein product: CASSFLRGSEQFF.

The chain couples TRBV6-5 to TRBJ2-7; tentative D call: TRBD1 (5 bases). There are 14 residues in the CDR3. V was cut by 3 bases and J by 3 bases, with 12 bases left in between. The V gene's germline CDR1 is MNHEY and CDR2 SVGAGI. The DNA of the CDR3 is TGTGCCAGCAGTTATGATGACAGTCTCTACGAGCAGTACTTC. It yields the protein CASSYDDSLYEQYF.